A selection of T cell receptor beta chains follows, all from one sample in a study of CD8 T cells in ankylosing spondylitis. TCRdb re-called the 5' RACE reads through MiXCR, storing one row per CDR3 protein. The data contain a few hundred thousand distinct CDR3 sequences, more than 9% of them singletons. What was sequenced was blood, either unsorted or a sorted T cell fraction (not recorded which). The origin of the receptors is a male donor with ankylosing spondylitis or in good health (not recorded which). CDR3s include the opening cysteine and the closing phenylalanine or tryptophan. The D gene is left open where the match is weak. Not all rows give a size; the values are once, few, many and, for expanded clones, a class.

clone_size cdr3_length d_call j_call v_call cdr3_nt cdr3_aa
NA 13 NA TRBJ1-1 TRBV27 TGTGCCAGCAGTTTTCTAGCGAACACTGAAGCTTTCTTT CASSFLANTEAFF
NA 15 NA TRBJ2-2 TRBV5-4 TGTGCCAGCAGCTTGGCATCGGAGGGAACCGGGGAGCTGTTTTTT CASSLASEGTGELFF
many 15 NA TRBJ1-6 TRBV5-1 TGCGCCAGCAGCTTGGATCGGGCGGGCCCTTCACCCCTCCACTTT CASSLDRAGPSPLHF
NA 13 NA TRBJ1-1 TRBV20-1 TGCAGTTCGAATCCCACAATGAACACTGAAGCTTTCTTT CSSNPTMNTEAFF
many 13 NA TRBJ1-5 TRBV19 TGTGCCAGTAGTATGGGCAGAGATCAGCCCCAGCATTTT CASSMGRDQPQHF
many 17 NA TRBJ1-6 TRBV14 TGTGCCAGCAGCCAAGGGGGAGTTTTCTCCTATAATTCACCCCTCCACTTT CASSQGGVFSYNSPLHF
few 13 NA TRBJ1-1 TRBV5-1 TGCGCCAGCAGCTTGCTTGTGAACACTGAAGCTTTCTTT CASSLLVNTEAFF
NA 14 TRBD2 TRBJ2-1 TRBV20-1 TGCAGTGCTAGAGGCGCGGGGGGCCGTCATGAGCAGTTCTTC CSARGAGGRHEQFF
many 16 TRBD1 TRBJ2-3 TRBV10-3 TGTGCCATCAGTGTAGGTCCCGGCAGGGGGCAGGATACGCAGTATTTT CAISVGPGRGQDTQYF
NA 13 TRBD1 TRBJ2-7 TRBV10-3 TGTGCCATCAGTGGGACAGGGTCGGGCGAGCAGCACTTC CAISGTGSGEQHF
NA 16 NA TRBJ1-2 TRBV5-5 TGTGCCAGCAGCCTAAACGGCGGGGGACGAAACTATGGCTACACCTTC CASSLNGGGRNYGYTF
few 14 NA TRBJ2-7 TRBV28 TGTGCCAGCAGTTTGGCGGGGAGGGGGAACGAGCAGTACTTC CASSLAGRGNEQYF
many 13 NA TRBJ1-1 TRBV5-1 TGCGCCAGCAGCTCTCAAGTGAACACTGAAGCTTTCTTT CASSSQVNTEAFF
many 13 NA TRBJ2-7 TRBV7-6 TGTGCCAGCGCCGGAGACAGCCACTACGAGCAGTACTTC CASAGDSHYEQYF
many 15 NA TRBJ2-5 TRBV5-5 TGTGCCAGCAGCTCCCTGGGGGGTGGATGGGAGACCCAGTACTTC CASSSLGGGWETQYF
many 15 TRBD1 TRBJ2-7 TRBV5-1 TGCGCCAGCAGCTTGGGGGACAGGGGGTTGAACGAGCAGTACTTC CASSLGDRGLNEQYF
many 14 TRBD1 TRBJ2-3 TRBV7-9 TGTGCCAGCAGTGCACAGGGGGCGAGCCTTACGCAGTATTTT CASSAQGASLTQYF
few 13 TRBD2 TRBJ2-1 TRBV20-1 TGCAGTGCGGCGACTAGCGGGGCAAATGAGCAGTTCTTC CSAATSGANEQFF
many 17 TRBD2 TRBJ2-1 TRBV20-1 TGCAGTGCAGGGGGACTAGCGCGGCCTAGCTCCTACAATGAGCAGTTCTTC CSAGGLARPSSYNEQFF
NA 16 NA TRBJ2-6 TRBV25-1 TGTGCCAGCAGTGAATACCTGATCTCTGGGGCCAACGTCCTGACTTTC CASSEYLISGANVLTF
many 17 TRBD2 TRBJ2-3 TRBV5-6 TGTGCCAGCAGCACTGAACCGGGACTAGCCGGAACAGATACGCAGTATTTT CASSTEPGLAGTDTQYF
many 10 NA TRBJ1-6 TRBV5-1 TGCGCCCCCAGGGCAGGACCCCTCCACTTT CAPRAGPLHF
many 14 NA TRBJ1-2 TRBV4-2 TGTGCCAGCAGCCAAGATCGGGAATCAATCGGCTACACCTTC CASSQDRESIGYTF
many 14 TRBD2 TRBJ2-2 TRBV5-1 TGCGCCAGTAGACTAGCGGGGGCGACCGGGGAGCTGTTTTTT CASRLAGATGELFF
many 15 TRBD1 TRBJ1-2 TRBV29-1 TGCAGCGTAAATAAAAACAGGGGACTAAACTATGGCTACACCTTC CSVNKNRGLNYGYTF
many 13 TRBD2 TRBJ2-5 TRBV20-1 TGCAGTGCTCAGACTAGCGGGCAAGAGACCCAGTACTTC CSAQTSGQETQYF
few 12 NA TRBJ2-7 TRBV3-1 TGTGCCAGCAGCCAAGGGGTCTACGAGCAGTACTTC CASSQGVYEQYF
many 14 TRBD1 TRBJ1-2 TRBV29-1 TGCAGCGTCGTCCCCAGGGGGGCTAACTATGGCTACACCTTC CSVVPRGANYGYTF
many 18 TRBD1 TRBJ1-5 TRBV14 TGTGCCAGCAGCCCCCGGGACAGCAACTCCCCCCGGGGTCAGCCCCAGCATTTT CASSPRDSNSPRGQPQHF
many 12 NA TRBJ1-1 TRBV12-3/TRBV12-4 TGTGCCAGCCTAACCCAGGGCACTGAAGCTTTCTTT CASLTQGTEAFF
many 14 NA TRBJ2-3 TRBV5-1 TGCGCCAGCAGCTATGAGGGGCTAACAGATACGCAGTATTTT CASSYEGLTDTQYF
NA 13 NA TRBJ1-6 TRBV6-1 TGTGCCAGCAGTGAAGCCACATATTCACCCCTCCACTTT CASSEATYSPLHF
NA 14 TRBD1 TRBJ1-2 TRBV19 TGTGCCAGTAGGTTCGGACAGGGGAACTATGGCTACACCTTC CASRFGQGNYGYTF
many 14 TRBD1 TRBJ2-2 TRBV30 TGTGCCTGGAAGACAGGGGGCGACACCGGGGAGCTGTTTTTT CAWKTGGDTGELFF
few 18 NA TRBJ2-5 TRBV12-3/TRBV12-4 TGTGCCAGCAGTTTCCCCAGTACTCAGGGACTTGCACAAGAGACCCAGTACTTC CASSFPSTQGLAQETQYF
many 14 NA TRBJ2-2 TRBV5-1 TGCGCCAGCAGCTTGGCTACGGGCACCGGGGAGCTGTTTTTT CASSLATGTGELFF
few 14 NA TRBJ1-1 TRBV3-1 TGTGCCAGCAGCCAAGAATCTCGGGAGTCTGAAGCTTTCTTT CASSQESRESEAFF
few 20 NA TRBJ2-1 TRBV11-1 TGTGCCAGCAGCGGGGAAGTTTTAACGGGGGCCCAACATACCTACAATGAGCAGTTCTTC CASSGEVLTGAQHTYNEQFF
many 16 NA TRBJ2-1 TRBV28 TGTGCCAGCAGTTTCCATGGTCAGGGCTCCTACAATGAGCAGTTCTTC CASSFHGQGSYNEQFF
many 14 NA TRBJ1-1 TRBV6-1 TGTGCCAGCTCTAGGGGAGCCATGAACACTGAAGCTTTCTTT CASSRGAMNTEAFF
many 16 TRBD1 TRBJ2-3 TRBV28 TGTGCCAGCAGTACACCCGGGACAGGTTACACAGATACGCAGTATTTT CASSTPGTGYTDTQYF
many 15 NA TRBJ2-1 TRBV7-2 TGTGCCAGCAGCTTAGGGCAGGATCGGAGGAATGAGCAGTTCTTC CASSLGQDRRNEQFF
NA 13 TRBD2 TRBJ2-7 TRBV7-9 TGTGCCAGCAGCTACAGCGGGGTGGTAGAGCAGTACTTC CASSYSGVVEQYF
many 15 NA TRBJ2-5 TRBV10-3 TGTGCCATCAGTCCCGACGAAGGCCCAAGGGAGACCCAGTACTTC CAISPDEGPRETQYF
few 18 TRBD2 TRBJ2-5 TRBV7-6 TGTGCCAGCAGCCCCCACATGAGACTAGCGGGGGGTGAAGAGACCCAGTACTTC CASSPHMRLAGGEETQYF
many 16 NA TRBJ2-7 TRBV5-6 TGTGCCAGCAGCTTATCCCCGGGTGGCTATATGATGGAGCAGTACTTC CASSLSPGGYMMEQYF
many 14 TRBD1 TRBJ1-3 TRBV6-5 TGTGCCAGCAGTTACTCGACAGGGGAGAACACCATATATTTT CASSYSTGENTIYF
many 16 TRBD1 TRBJ2-1 TRBV5-1 TGCGCCAGCAGCCTTGCGGGACAGGGGAAATACAATGAGCAGTTCTTC CASSLAGQGKYNEQFF